The rows below give T cell receptor beta chains drawn from one sample of a study of T-cell reconstitution after alpha-beta-depleted transplantation in children. MiXCR was run by TCRdb on the PCR reads, yielding one entry per CDR3 protein. The sample has over 550,000 distinct CDR3 sequences; roughly 10% are singletons. Sequencing used PBMCs from the stem cell graft donor, obtained from the stem cell graft. The origin of the receptors is a human donor who donated a stem cell graft to a child with acute myeloid leukemia. Both conserved end residues are part of each CDR3. The D gene is left open where the match is weak. Expanded clones are given a class, and other clones once, few, many or no size at all.

cdr3_aa cdr3_nt j_call clone_size d_call v_call
CASSLARRAGYEQYF TGTGCCAGCAGTCTTGCACGGAGGGCCGGGTACGAGCAGTACTTC TRBJ2-7 few - TRBV6-1
CASSAGVGSSYEQYF TGTGCCAGCAGCGCGGGGGTCGGATCTTCCTACGAGCAGTACTTC TRBJ2-7 few - TRBV9
CASSFQLGTNEQFF TGTGCCAGCAGTTTTCAACTAGGCACCAATGAGCAGTTCTTC TRBJ2-1 - - TRBV6-5
CASSQEQTEAFF TGTGCCAGCAGCCAGGAACAAACTGAAGCTTTCTTT TRBJ1-1 many - TRBV4-2
CASSPRRSTDTQYF TGTGCCAGCAGCCCTCGACGTAGCACAGATACGCAGTATTTT TRBJ2-3 many - TRBV7-2
CASSFEDTQYF TGTGCCAGCAGCTTTGAAGATACGCAGTATTTT TRBJ2-3 many - TRBV7-2
CASASLGSSYNEQFF TGTGCCAGCGCTTCCCTGGGGAGCTCCTACAATGAGCAGTTCTTC TRBJ2-1 many - TRBV7-9
CATETHTSADTQYF TGTGCCACCGAGACCCACACTAGTGCGGATACGCAGTATTTT TRBJ2-3 few - TRBV28
CSVVRAGANVLTF TGCAGCGTTGTCAGGGCCGGGGCCAACGTCCTGACTTTC TRBJ2-6 - - TRBV29-1
CASSRTSGRGADTQYF TGTGCCAGCAGCAGGACTAGCGGGAGAGGAGCAGATACGCAGTATTTT TRBJ2-3 many TRBD2 TRBV6-5
CSASAGTSGRAYEQYF TGCAGTGCCAGTGCCGGGACTAGCGGGAGGGCCTACGAGCAGTACTTC TRBJ2-7 few TRBD2 TRBV20-1
CSVEKLAGNTGELFF TGCAGCGTTGAAAAACTAGCGGGCAACACCGGGGAGCTGTTTTTT TRBJ2-2 - TRBD2 TRBV29-1
CATSRVPMVTGTQYF TGTGCCACCAGCAGAGTCCCCATGGTGACAGGGACGCAGTATTTT TRBJ2-3 few TRBD1 TRBV15
CASSTGTSSRSTDTQYF TGCGCCAGCAGCACCGGGACTAGCAGTAGGAGCACAGATACGCAGTATTTT TRBJ2-3 - TRBD2 TRBV5-1
CASSSEQGMNTEAFF TGTGCCAGCAGCTCAGAACAGGGCATGAACACTGAAGCTTTCTTT TRBJ1-1 - - TRBV4-2
CAWRERGRAYEQYF TGTGCCTGGAGGGAGCGGGGTCGGGCCTACGAGCAGTACTTC TRBJ2-7 - TRBD2 TRBV30
CASSLMGTSGRREQFF TGTGCCAGCAGCTTAATGGGGACTAGCGGGAGACGAGAGCAGTTCTTC TRBJ2-1 - TRBD2 TRBV7-2
CATSELSGAYNEQFF TGTGCCACCAGTGAATTGTCAGGAGCCTACAATGAGCAGTTCTTC TRBJ2-1 - - TRBV24-1
CASSPQGGAQHF TGTGCCAGCTCACCACAGGGTGGGGCCCAGCATTTT TRBJ1-5 - - TRBV18
CASSSDRGGNIQYF TGTGCCAGCAGCTCTGACAGGGGGGGGAACATTCAGTACTTC TRBJ2-4 - TRBD1 TRBV5-6
CASSYGGTTFAYEQYF TGTGCCAGCAGTTACGGCGGGACAACCTTCGCCTACGAGCAGTACTTC TRBJ2-7 many - TRBV6-2/TRBV6-3
CASSLALVQPQHF TGTGCCAGCAGTTTAGCGTTAGTTCAGCCCCAGCATTTT TRBJ1-5 many - TRBV12-3/TRBV12-4
CASSQQGGPREKLFF TGTGCCAGCAGCCAGCAAGGGGGCCCTCGAGAAAAACTGTTTTTT TRBJ1-4 many TRBD1 TRBV28
CASSIGLAEATDTQYF TGTGCCAGCAGCATTGGACTAGCGGAGGCCACAGATACGCAGTATTTT TRBJ2-3 many TRBD2 TRBV9
CASSQGAEAFF TGTGCCAGCAGTCAGGGTGCTGAAGCTTTCTTT TRBJ1-1 many - TRBV12-3/TRBV12-4
CASSLPTSGTDNEQFF TGTGCCAGCAGCCTTCCGACTAGCGGGACCGACAATGAGCAGTTCTTC TRBJ2-1 few TRBD2 TRBV7-9
CATRGTNEKLFF TGTGCTACGAGGGGTACGAATGAAAAACTGTTTTTT TRBJ1-4 few - TRBV6-2/TRBV6-3
CASSLVGSGTMSRSGANVLTF TGTGCCAGCAGCTTAGTTGGGTCGGGGACCATGTCCCGCTCTGGGGCCAACGTCCTGACTTTC TRBJ2-6 - - TRBV11-2
CASRSRQGRNEQFF TGTGCCAGCAGATCAAGACAGGGACGCAATGAGCAGTTCTTC TRBJ2-1 few TRBD1 TRBV27
CASLRLADNEQFF TGTGCCAGCCTTAGACTAGCGGACAATGAGCAGTTCTTC TRBJ2-1 - TRBD2 TRBV6-6
CAISESEAVGKLFF TGTGCCATCAGTGAGTCCGAGGCCGTGGGAAAACTGTTTTTT TRBJ1-4 - - TRBV10-3
CASSLVRVQTQYF TGTGCCAGCAGCTTAGTACGTGTGCAGACCCAGTACTTC TRBJ2-5 many - TRBV7-8
CASQGYYGYTF TGTGCCAGCCAGGGTTATTATGGCTACACCTTC TRBJ1-2 few - TRBV28
CASSFLGHEQYF TGTGCCAGCAGTTTTCTAGGCCACGAGCAGTACTTC TRBJ2-7 many - TRBV12-3/TRBV12-4
CASTDPRGGTQPQHF TGTGCCAGCACAGATCCACGAGGGGGGACTCAGCCCCAGCATTTT TRBJ1-5 - - TRBV6-2/TRBV6-3
CATSQGRSSYEQYF TGTGCCACCAGCCAGGGACGGAGCTCCTACGAGCAGTACTTC TRBJ2-7 - - TRBV15
CAVQGNRYEQYF TGTGCCGTTCAGGGAAATCGGTACGAGCAGTACTTC TRBJ2-7 - - TRBV28